This paragraph covers one T cell receptor (beta chain) sequence. The sample comes from a study of metastatic and nonmetastatic thyroid tumors. TCRdb re-analyzed the PCR reads through MiXCR. The repertoire includes 30,000 to 35,000 clones, roughly 22% of them detected once, and 2.5% to 3.5% sits in the top ten. Trimming took 0 bases from V and 0 from J, leaving 12 bases between them. The V gene's germline CDR1 is SGHTA and CDR2 FQGNSA. This CDR3 region has 17 residues. No treatment of any kind had been given to any patient before thyroid surgery. Sequenced input: tumor tissue. The TCR comes from a male donor with papillary thyroid cancer or a benign thyroid nodule (not recorded which). Some clones in this sample may be carry-over from other donors' samples. This chain links TRBV7-2 with TRBJ2-1, with D uncertain. The CDR3 DNA sequence: TGTGCCAGCAGCTTAGCGCCCTTTGTTAGCTCCTACAATGAGCAGTTCTTC. It yields the protein CASSLAPFVSSYNEQFF.